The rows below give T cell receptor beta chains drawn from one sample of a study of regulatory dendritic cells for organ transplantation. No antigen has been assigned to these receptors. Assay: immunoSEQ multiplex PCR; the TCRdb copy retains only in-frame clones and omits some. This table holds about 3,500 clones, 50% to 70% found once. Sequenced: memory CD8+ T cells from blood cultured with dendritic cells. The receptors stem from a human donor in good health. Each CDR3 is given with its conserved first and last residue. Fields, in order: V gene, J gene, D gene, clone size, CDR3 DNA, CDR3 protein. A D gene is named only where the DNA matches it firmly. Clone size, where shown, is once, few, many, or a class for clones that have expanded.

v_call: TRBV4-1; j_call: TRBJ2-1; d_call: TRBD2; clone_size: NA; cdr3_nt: TGCGCCAGTAGCCAACTAGCGGGGGGCGCGAATGAGCAGTTCTTC; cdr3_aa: CASSQLAGGANEQFF
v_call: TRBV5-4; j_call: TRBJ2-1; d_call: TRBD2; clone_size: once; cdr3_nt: TGCGCCAGCAGCCAACTAGCGGGGGGCGGGAATGAGCAGTTCTTC; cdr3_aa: CASSQLAGGGNEQFF
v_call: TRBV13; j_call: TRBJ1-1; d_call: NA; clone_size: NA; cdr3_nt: TGTGCCAGCAGCCCCCGGGGGGCAGAGAGATGGACTGAAGCTTTCTTT; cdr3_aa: CASSPRGAERWTEAFF
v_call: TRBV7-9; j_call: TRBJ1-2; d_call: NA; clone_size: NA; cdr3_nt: TGTGCCAGCAGCCCGCGGTTTGGCGATGGCTACACCTTC; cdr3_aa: CASSPRFGDGYTF
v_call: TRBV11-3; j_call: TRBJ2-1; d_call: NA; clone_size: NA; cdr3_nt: TGTGCCAGCAGCCCGGGTTTAGGCCCAACCTACAATGAGCAGTTCTTC; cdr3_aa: CASSPGLGPTYNEQFF
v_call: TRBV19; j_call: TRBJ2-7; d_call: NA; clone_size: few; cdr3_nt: TGTGCCAGTAGTATCGGGTTACACCAGAGCTCCTACGAGCAGTACTTC; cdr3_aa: CASSIGLHQSSYEQYF
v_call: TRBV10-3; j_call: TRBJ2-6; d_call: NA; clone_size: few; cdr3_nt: TGTGCCATCAGTGACAACAGGGACGCTGGGGCCAACGTCCTGACTTTC; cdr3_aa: CAISDNRDAGANVLTF
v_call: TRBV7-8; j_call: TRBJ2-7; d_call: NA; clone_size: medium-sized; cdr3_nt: TGTGCCAGCAGCTTAGAACAGGGCTCCTACTACGAGCAGTACTTC; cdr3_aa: CASSLEQGSYYEQYF
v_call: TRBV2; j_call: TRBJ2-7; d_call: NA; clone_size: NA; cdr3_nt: TGTGCCAGCAATCCAGGATTCTACGAGCAGTACTTC; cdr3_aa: CASNPGFYEQYF
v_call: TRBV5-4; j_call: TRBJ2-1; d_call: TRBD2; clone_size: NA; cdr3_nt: TGTGCCAGCAGCTCACCGGGACTAGGAAGTTTTGAGCAGTTCTTC; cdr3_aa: CASSSPGLGSFEQFF
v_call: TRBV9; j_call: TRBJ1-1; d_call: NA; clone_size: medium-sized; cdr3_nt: TGTGCCAGCAGCGCCCTTACAGGGCGAAACACTGAAGCTTTCTTT; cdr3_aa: CASSALTGRNTEAFF
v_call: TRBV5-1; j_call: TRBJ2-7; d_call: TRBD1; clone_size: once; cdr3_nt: TGCGCCAGCAGCGCGTCGACAGGGTACTCCTACGAGCAGTACTTC; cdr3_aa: CASSASTGYSYEQYF
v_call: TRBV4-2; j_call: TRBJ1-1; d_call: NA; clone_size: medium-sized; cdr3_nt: TGTGCCAGCAGCCTAGGACAGTCCATGAACACTGAAGCTTTCTTT; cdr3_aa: CASSLGQSMNTEAFF
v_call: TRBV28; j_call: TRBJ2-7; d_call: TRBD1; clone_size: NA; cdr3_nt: TGTGCCAGCAGCCAGCGTACGACAGGGCTTTACGAGCAGTACTTC; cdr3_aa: CASSQRTTGLYEQYF
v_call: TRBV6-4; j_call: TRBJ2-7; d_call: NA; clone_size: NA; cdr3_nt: TGTGCCAGCAGCCCGAGAAGAAAGTTCGCAATATGTGAGCAGTACTTC; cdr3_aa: CASSPRRKFAICEQYF
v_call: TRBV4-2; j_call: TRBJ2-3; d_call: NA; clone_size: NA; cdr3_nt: TGTGCCAGCAGCGGAGGAGGCGCGGGTGGGGACACCCAAAGGGATACGCAGTATTTT; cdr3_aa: CASSGGGAGGDTQRDTQYF
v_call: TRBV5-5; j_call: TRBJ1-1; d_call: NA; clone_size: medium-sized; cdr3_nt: TGTGCCAGCAGCCCGGACACCTTGAACACTGAAGCTTTCTTT; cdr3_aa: CASSPDTLNTEAFF